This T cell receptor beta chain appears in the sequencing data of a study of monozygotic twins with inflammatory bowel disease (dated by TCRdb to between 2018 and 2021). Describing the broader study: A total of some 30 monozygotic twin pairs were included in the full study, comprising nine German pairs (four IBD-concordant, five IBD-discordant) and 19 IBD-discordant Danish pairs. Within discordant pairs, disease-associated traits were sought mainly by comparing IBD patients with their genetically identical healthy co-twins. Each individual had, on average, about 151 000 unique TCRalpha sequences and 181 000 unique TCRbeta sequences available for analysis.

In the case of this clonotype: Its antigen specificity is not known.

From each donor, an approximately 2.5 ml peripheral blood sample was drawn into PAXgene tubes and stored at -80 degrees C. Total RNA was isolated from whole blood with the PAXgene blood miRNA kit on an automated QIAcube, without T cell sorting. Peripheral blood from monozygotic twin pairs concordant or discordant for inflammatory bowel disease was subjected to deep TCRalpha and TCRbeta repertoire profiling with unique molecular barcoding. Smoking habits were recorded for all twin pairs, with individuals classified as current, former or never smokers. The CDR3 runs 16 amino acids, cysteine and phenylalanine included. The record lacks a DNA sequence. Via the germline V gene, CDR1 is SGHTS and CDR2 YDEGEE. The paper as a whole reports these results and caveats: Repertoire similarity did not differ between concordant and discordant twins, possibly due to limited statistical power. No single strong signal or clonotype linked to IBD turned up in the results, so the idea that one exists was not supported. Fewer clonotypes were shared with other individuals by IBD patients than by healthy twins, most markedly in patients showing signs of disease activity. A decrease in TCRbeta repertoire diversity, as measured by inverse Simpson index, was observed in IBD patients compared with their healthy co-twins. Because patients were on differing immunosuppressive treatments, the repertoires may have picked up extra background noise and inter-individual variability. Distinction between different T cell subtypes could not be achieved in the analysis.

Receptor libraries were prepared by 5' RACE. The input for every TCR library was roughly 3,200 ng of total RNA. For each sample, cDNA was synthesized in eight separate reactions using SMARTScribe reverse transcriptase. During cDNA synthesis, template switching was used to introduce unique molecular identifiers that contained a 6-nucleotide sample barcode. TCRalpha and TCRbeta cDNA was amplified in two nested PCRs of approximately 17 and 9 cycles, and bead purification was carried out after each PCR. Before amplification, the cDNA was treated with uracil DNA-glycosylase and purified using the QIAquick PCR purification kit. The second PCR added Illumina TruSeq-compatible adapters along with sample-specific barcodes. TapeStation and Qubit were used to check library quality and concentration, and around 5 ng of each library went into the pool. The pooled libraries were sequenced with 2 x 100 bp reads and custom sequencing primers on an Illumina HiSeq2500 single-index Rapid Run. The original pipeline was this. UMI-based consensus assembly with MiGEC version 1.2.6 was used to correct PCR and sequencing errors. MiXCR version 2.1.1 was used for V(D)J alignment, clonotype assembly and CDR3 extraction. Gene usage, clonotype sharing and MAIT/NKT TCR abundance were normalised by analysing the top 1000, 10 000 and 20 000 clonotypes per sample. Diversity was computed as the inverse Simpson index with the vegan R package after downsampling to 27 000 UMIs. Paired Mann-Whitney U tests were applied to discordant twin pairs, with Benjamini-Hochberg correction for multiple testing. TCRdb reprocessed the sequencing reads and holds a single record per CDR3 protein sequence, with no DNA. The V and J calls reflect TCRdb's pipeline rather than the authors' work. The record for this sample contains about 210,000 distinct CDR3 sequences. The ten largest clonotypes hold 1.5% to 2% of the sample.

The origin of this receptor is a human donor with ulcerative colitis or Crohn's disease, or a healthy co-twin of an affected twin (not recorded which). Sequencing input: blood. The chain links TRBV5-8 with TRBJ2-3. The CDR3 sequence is CASSQGWGSSGDTQYF.